This record concerns one TCR beta chain sequence. Its antigen is undetermined. V lost 1 base and J lost 7, with 16 bases in between. CDR1 is SGHTA, CDR2 FQGNSA, per germline. The CDR3 spans 15 residues. Generated by immunoSEQ multiplex PCR, the TCRdb table keeps only in-frame clones and is missing some. The sample comprises under 150,000 clones, roughly 91% of which are singletons, and around 5% rests with the top ten. The sample originates from a study of T cell responses to AZD1222 COVID-19 vaccine. Findings of the study overall: Among those given AZD1222, only 6 or 7 were seropositive at baseline. White British ancestry dominated among donors, who included more females, and clonal diversity was possibly underestimated.

The J gene is TRBJ2-5, the V gene TRBV7-2; no reliable D call. Source: peripheral blood, taken on day 0 of AZD1222 vaccination. The clonotype was recovered from an adult in good health. DNA of the CDR3: TGTGCCAGCAGCTTAGGAGCTGAGCTCCCCGGGACCCAGTACTTC. This sequence encodes CASSLGAELPGTQYF.